What follows is one T cell receptor beta chain and its context. With 5 bases removed from V and 6 bases from J, the gap between germline ends came to 13 bases. The CDR3 totals 13 residues. The germline CDR1 and CDR2 sequences are LNHDA and SQIVND (reference sequence). TCR beta VDJ and CDR3 profiles were obtained from a genomic DNA template. Each CDR3 protein gets one entry after TCRdb re-called the reads with MiXCR. The table shows over 40,000 distinct CDR3 sequences, with 60% to 70% occurring only once. These data belong to a study of CD8+CD57+ T cells in acquired aplastic anemia. Study-level background: Average DNA yield from sorted CD4+ and CD8+ cells was approximately 3 ug.

Patients picked for sequencing had shown CD8+CD57+ cell expansion detected by flow cytometry. The enrolled patients all had severe acquired aplastic anemia. This TCR was sampled from a human donor with aplastic anemia. The specimen was sorted CD4+, CD8+, or CD8+CD57+ T cells (not recorded which) from PBMCs. This sequence joins TRBV19 and TRBJ1-2; D may be TRBD1 (6 bases). This CDR3 is CASSPGQLDGYTF. CDR3 bases: TGTGCCAGTAGTCCGGGACAATTAGATGGCTACACCTTC.